The 31 T cell receptor beta chains below come from one sample, sequenced in a study of Ad26.COV2.S vaccination and SARS-CoV-2 variants. The sample's treatment: roughly 19 received Ad26.COV2.S at low or high dose, single or two shots; about 5 received placebo; per-sample allocation not given. After the first vaccine or placebo injection, samples were drawn on day 63. This table comes from immunoSEQ multiplex PCR, and its TCRdb copy is limited to in-frame clones, with some not included. The table has about 280,000 clones, approximately 89% seen once. The material was peripheral blood, obtained in a trial of Ad26.COV2.S vaccine versus placebo. These receptors were obtained from a person aged 18 to 59 who received the Ad26.COV2.S COVID-19 vaccine or a placebo.

This clone was seen just once. This chain connects TRBV6-5 to TRBJ1-4; possible D gene TRBD1, 6 bases. Trimming stripped 6 bases from V and 4 bases from J, with 12 bases between. The CDR3 consists of 14 residues. Germline V gene sequence: CDR1 MNHEY, CDR2 SVGAGI. CDR3 bases: TGTGCCAGCAGGGACGGACAGTATAATGAAAAACTGTTTTTT. It encodes CASRDGQYNEKLFF.

This clone was seen only once. The V and J genes are TRBV28 and TRBJ2-6; D gene unclear. The V end was cut by 8 bases, the J end by 2 bases, with 13 bases between. Germline V lookup: CDR1 MDHEN, CDR2 SYDVKM. The CDR3 covers 15 residues. CDR3 region: CASSTARAGANVLTF. The CDR3 nucleotides are TGTGCCAGCTCCACAGCAAGGGCTGGGGCCAACGTCCTGACTTTC.

This clone has a handful of counts. The genes are TRBV10-1 and TRBJ2-7; D call uncertain. This CDR3 region has 11 residues. V was clipped by 6 bases and J by 6 bases, with 9 bases between them. Germline CDR1 and CDR2: WNHNN and SYGVQD (reference sequence). CDR3 amino acids: CASRGKGEQYF. The CDR3, as DNA: TGCGCCAGCAGAGGGAAGGGCGAGCAGTACTTC.

The V call is TRBV27, the J call TRBJ2-2; a possible D gene is TRBD1 (6 bases). Between the trimmed V and J ends, which lost 11 bases and 4 bases, there was a span of 17 bases. The V gene's germline CDR1 is MNHEY and CDR2 SMNVEV (reference sequence). This CDR3 has 14 amino acids. Written as DNA, the CDR3 is TGTGCCTCCCACGAGGGGGTTGCCACCGGGGAGCTGTTTTTT. This encodes CASHEGVATGELFF.

V gene TRBV29-1 combines with J gene TRBJ1-2; no clear D. Germline assignment: CDR1 SQVTM and CDR2 ANQGSEA. V was clipped by 1 base and J by 6 bases, with 6 bases between them. The CDR3 is 11 amino acids. The CDR3 DNA reads TGCAGCGTTGAAGTAAGGGATGGCTACACCTTC. It specifies CSVEVRDGYTF.

V usage is TRBV9 and J usage is TRBJ2-1, with 11 bases identical to TRBD2. With V trimmed by 2 bases and J by 8 bases, 3 bases remained unmatched. This CDR3 is 14 amino acids long. The germline CDR1 and CDR2 sequences are SGDLS and YYNGEE. The CDR3 sequence: CASSVTSGDDEQFF. The CDR3 DNA is TGTGCCAGCAGCGTGACTAGCGGGGATGATGAGCAGTTCTTC.

The chain carries TRBV5-4 and TRBJ2-3; possibly TRBD2 for D (6 bases). The length of the CDR3 is 16 residues. CDR1 and CDR2 from the germline V gene are SGHNT and YYREEE (reference sequence). Between the trimmed V and J ends, which lost 4 bases and 4 bases, there was a span of 19 bases. CDR3: CASSPPLAGNADTQYF. CDR3 sequence (DNA): TGTGCCAGCAGCCCCCCGTTGGCGGGGAACGCAGATACGCAGTATTTT.

V is TRBV6-2 or TRBV6-3 and J is TRBJ1-1; tentatively, D is TRBD1 (5 bases). Germline V gene lookup returns CDR1 MNHEY and CDR2 SVGEGT. The CDR3 runs to 15 residues. Trimming left V 6 bases short and J 5 bases short, with 19 bases between. The CDR3 loop is CASSPPNLRVTEAFF. Written as DNA, the CDR3 is TGTGCCAGCAGCCCCCCGAACCTCAGGGTAACTGAAGCTTTCTTT.

This chain joins TRBV9 and TRBJ2-3; D is uncertain. Germline V gene sequence: CDR1 SGDLS, CDR2 YYNGEE. Trimming removed 0 bases from V and 0 bases from J, with 8 bases in between. This CDR3 is 15 amino acids long. This CDR3 is CASSVVSTSTDTQYF. CDR3 bases: TGTGCCAGCAGCGTAGTGAGTACTAGCACAGATACGCAGTATTTT.

The V call is TRBV3-1 (or the pseudogene TRBV3-2), the J call TRBJ2-7, with D unclear. Germline V gene lookup returns CDR1 LGHDT and CDR2 YNNKEL (reference sequence). The CDR3 runs to 13 residues. V was shortened by 1 base and J by 6 bases, with 10 bases between the two germline ends. The CDR3 region has the DNA TGTGCCAGCAGCCAAGGAGCCTGGGGCGAGCAGTACTTC. It specifies CASSQGAWGEQYF.

V gene TRBV29-1 combines with J gene TRBJ1-1; D not resolved. The CDR3 spans 13 residues. Trimming removed 0 bases from V and 1 base from J, with 6 bases in between. CDR1 and CDR2 from the germline V gene are SQVTM and ANQGSEA. The CDR3 loop reads CSVEENANTEAFF. The DNA for the CDR3 is TGCAGCGTTGAAGAAAACGCGAACACTGAAGCTTTCTTT.

The chain is built from TRBV12-3 or TRBV12-4 and TRBJ1-3; D remains ambiguous. The CDR3 sequence is 13 residues long. V lost 7 bases to trimming and J lost 4 bases, with 11 bases between them. This CDR3 reads CASTENRGNTIYF. The CDR3, as DNA: TGTGCCAGCACCGAGAATCGGGGAAACACCATATATTTT.

The chain has TRBV6-5 and TRBJ2-7, with D tentatively TRBD2 (5 bases). The CDR3 length is 15 residues. Germline V gene data show CDR1 as MNHEY and CDR2 as SVGAGI. The V gene lost 6 bases and the J gene lost 0 bases, with 15 bases spanning the gap. The CDR3 nucleotides are TGTGCCAGCAGGGTTCAAAGGAGGAGCTCCTACGAGCAGTACTTC. It translates to CASRVQRRSSYEQYF.

This chain joins TRBV27 and TRBJ2-7, with a possible D match to TRBD2 (7 bases). Germline-derived CDR1 and CDR2 are MNHEY and SMNVEV (reference sequence). The CDR3 is made up of 13 amino acids. Trimming removed 3 bases from V and 6 bases from J, with 12 bases in between. The CDR3 spells CASSLGGPGEQYF. The CDR3 nucleotides are TGTGCCAGCAGTTTGGGGGGGCCGGGCGAGCAGTACTTC.

The chain carries TRBV7-8 and TRBJ2-3; 9 bases agree with TRBD1. Germline-derived CDR1 and CDR2 are SGHVS and FQNEAQ. This CDR3 is 17 amino acids long. J gave up 4 bases and V 0 bases, and 8 bases lay outside the gene matches. CDR3 coding DNA: TGTGCCAGCAGCTTAGCCGGGACAGGGTTTGAGGCAGATACGCAGTATTTT. Protein sequence: CASSLAGTGFEADTQYF.

The chain uses TRBV5-1 and TRBJ1-3, with D perhaps matching TRBD1 (6 bases). CDR1 is SGHRS, CDR2 YFSETQ, per germline. V shed 2 bases and J shed 3 bases, with 9 bases lying between them. This CDR3 comprises 14 residues. CDR3 amino acids: CASSFTGFGNTIYF. CDR3 in DNA: TGCGCCAGCAGCTTCACAGGGTTTGGAAACACCATATATTTT. The full variable domain, completed using reference TRBV5-1 and TRBJ1-3, is KAGVTQTPRYLIKTRGQQVTLSCSPISGHRSVSWYQQTPGQGLQFLFEYFSETQRNKGNFPGRFSGRQFSNSRSEMNVSTLELGDSALYLCASSFTGFGNTIYFGEGSWLTVV.

This chain uses TRBV5-4 with TRBJ1-5; D gene uncertain. V shed 4 bases and J shed 2 bases, with 13 bases lying between them. Germline V gene data show CDR1 as SGHNT and CDR2 as YYREEE (reference sequence). CDR3 length: 15 residues. The CDR3 protein is CASSLGPLGNQPQHF. The DNA for the CDR3 is TGTGCCAGCAGCCTTGGACCCCTAGGCAATCAGCCCCAGCATTTT.

The chain is built from TRBV3-1 (or the pseudogene TRBV3-2) and TRBJ1-4, with 9 positions matching TRBD1. CDR1 is LGHDT and CDR2 is YNNKEL in the germline V gene (reference sequence). The CDR3 is made up of 17 amino acids. J gave up 8 bases and V 4 bases, and 14 bases lay outside the gene matches. CDR3 amino acids: CASSLGQGSGRLEKLFF. The CDR3 DNA reads as TGTGCCAGCAGCCTGGGACAGGGTTCGGGACGTTTGGAAAAACTGTTTTTT.

The chain couples TRBV5-1 to TRBJ2-1, with unresolved D. Trimming stripped 2 bases from V and 9 bases from J, with 15 bases between. In germline, CDR1 is SGHRS, CDR2 YFSETQ. The CDR3 is 14 residues long. This chain's CDR3 is CASSFELGSGEQFF. As DNA, the CDR3 is TGCGCCAGCAGCTTCGAGTTAGGGTCGGGTGAGCAGTTCTTC.

The chain carries TRBV12-3 or TRBV12-4 and TRBJ2-7, with no clear D. This CDR3 contains 12 residues. V dropped 6 bases and J dropped 3 bases, with 9 bases sitting between them. The CDR3 is CASRRFIYEQYF. The CDR3 DNA reads TGTGCCAGCAGACGATTCATCTACGAGCAGTACTTC.

In nucleotides, the CDR3 is TGTGCCAGCAGTCAAACAGCGAATACGCAGTATTTT. Its translation is CASSQTANTQYF. The rearrangement uses TRBV14 and TRBJ2-3; D is unresolved. Germline assignment: CDR1 SGHDN and CDR2 FVKESK. Trimming stripped 6 bases from V and 7 bases from J, with 11 bases between. The CDR3 length is 12 residues.

The J gene is TRBJ2-5, the V gene TRBV7-3; D remains ambiguous. Looked up from germline, CDR1 is SGHTA and CDR2 is FQGTGA. Trimming left V 5 bases short and J 7 bases short, with 17 bases between. The CDR3 spans 14 residues. CDR3 DNA sequence: TGTGCCAGCAGCCCCCGAAATCAGACGGGGACCCAGTACTTC. Translating it yields CASSPRNQTGTQYF. The variable domain in full, with the rest retrieved from reference TRBV7-3 and TRBJ2-5, is GAGVSQTPSNKVTEKGKYVELRCDPISGHTALYWYRQSLGQGPEFLIYFQGTGAADDSGLPNDRFFAVRPEGSVSTLKIQRTERGDSAVYLCASSPRNQTGTQYFGPGTRLLVL.

The chain has TRBV11-2 and TRBJ2-2, with D unclear. This CDR3 comprises 14 residues. V was shortened by 4 bases and J by 3 bases, with 9 bases between the two germline ends. Germline V gives CDR1 SGHAT, CDR2 FQNNGV. The CDR3 is CASSSPRHTGELFF. As DNA, the CDR3 is TGTGCCAGCAGCTCACCACGCCACACCGGGGAGCTGTTTTTT.

The V call is TRBV28, the J call TRBJ2-1, with 12 bases fitting TRBD2. Trimming took 6 bases from V and 4 from J; bases not matched to a gene: 1. The germline V gene encodes CDR1 MDHEN and CDR2 SYDVKM. CDR3 length: 14 residues. CDR3 amino acids: CASSGLAGYNEQFF. The DNA for the CDR3 is TGTGCCAGCAGCGGACTAGCGGGGTACAATGAGCAGTTCTTC.

The chain carries TRBV6-2 or TRBV6-3 and TRBJ2-5, with D perhaps matching TRBD1 or TRBD2 (5 bases each). Germline V gene data show CDR1 as MNHEY and CDR2 as SVGEGT. CDR3 size: 13 residues. V dropped 6 bases and J dropped 1 base, with 9 bases sitting between them. CDR3 loop: CASSLGTQETQYF. Written as DNA, the CDR3 is TGTGCCAGCAGCCTGGGGACCCAAGAGACCCAGTACTTC.

Regarding this clone: Other DNA sequences in the same sample also yield this CDR3. The rearrangement uses TRBV5-4 and TRBJ2-3, with 10 bases matching TRBD2. The ends lost 5 bases at V and 0 bases at J; junction bases unmatched: 6. Germline V gene data show CDR1 as SGHNT and CDR2 as YYREEE (reference sequence). This CDR3 spans 16 amino acids. CDR3 protein: CASSHRLAGSTDTQYF. The CDR3 nucleotides are TGTGCCAGCAGTCACCGACTAGCGGGTAGCACAGATACGCAGTATTTT.

A single count supports this clone. V is TRBV29-1 and J is TRBJ1-3; the D is unclear. The CDR3 covers 12 residues. Germline CDR1 and CDR2: SQVTM and ANQGSEA. Between the trimmed V and J ends, which lost 6 bases and 0 bases, there was a span of 6 bases. The CDR3 spells CSVALSGNTIYF. The DNA for the CDR3 is TGCAGCGTAGCGCTCTCTGGAAACACCATATATTTT.

The chain combines TRBV6-2 or TRBV6-3 with TRBJ1-1; D might be TRBD1 (5 bases). Germline V lookup: CDR1 MNHEY, CDR2 SVGEGT. Trimming pared 2 bases from V and 11 bases from J, leaving 12 bases between. The CDR3 runs 12 residues. The CDR3 loop is CASSYKQVEAFF. The CDR3 DNA follows: TGTGCCAGCAGTTACAAACAGGTCGAGGCTTTCTTT.

The rearrangement links TRBV5-1 to TRBJ1-1, with D possibly TRBD1 on 5 matching bases. V dropped 4 bases and J dropped 0 bases, with 16 bases sitting between them. Per germline, CDR1 SGHRS and CDR2 YFSETQ. The CDR3 consists of 16 residues. CDR3 residues: CASSVAMAGVNTEAFF. The CDR3 coding sequence is TGCGCCAGCAGCGTGGCCATGGCGGGGGTGAACACTGAAGCTTTCTTT.

The V call is TRBV25-1, the J call TRBJ2-3, with D uncertain. The germline V gene encodes CDR1 MGHDK and CDR2 SYGVNS. V gave up 3 bases and J gave up 5 bases, with 15 bases separating them. This CDR3 region has 15 residues. In nucleotides, the CDR3 is TGTGCCAGCAGTGAGCCGCCAGGATATAGAGATACGCAGTATTTT. It specifies CASSEPPGYRDTQYF. Based on the CDR3 plus reference TRBV25-1 and TRBJ2-3, the full variable domain is EADIYQTPRYLVIGTGKKITLECSQTMGHDKMYWYQQDPGMELHLIHYSYGVNSTEKGDLSSESTVSRIRTEHFPLTLESARPSHTSQYLCASSEPPGYRDTQYFGPGTRLTVL.

This clone has just one count. The J gene is TRBJ2-7, the V gene TRBV7-6; a possible D gene is TRBD1 (5 bases). The CDR3 runs 13 residues. Per germline, CDR1 SGHVS and CDR2 FNYEAQ. V was shortened by 5 bases and J by 1 base, with 9 bases between the two germline ends. CDR3 protein: CASSPRQSYEQYF. Written as DNA, the CDR3 is TGTGCCAGCAGCCCCCGACAGTCCTACGAGCAGTACTTC.